The T cell receptor beta chain described here comes from a study of blood T cells in healthy people across ages. Study-level information: Capturing about one barcoded beta molecule per two T cells was achieved by template switching.

Broader study findings: There was a strong correlation between TCR beta diversity and naive T cell percentage.

A note on this clonotype: Its antigen is unknown.

Primers used in a second PCR of roughly 6 to 11 cycles were a sample-barcoded 5' primer and a J-beta primer mix. TCRdb ran MiXCR on the 5' RACE reads and lists one entry per CDR3 protein. The sample carries about 1.5 million distinct CDR3 sequences, roughly 43% recorded once. Investigators took around 11 milliliters of peripheral blood from every donor. Per sample, a minimum of 7 million PBMCs were isolated. Trimming removed 1 base from V and 2 bases from J, with 21 bases in between. The CDR3 covers 18 residues. Germline CDR1 reads SGHTA; CDR2 reads FQGNSA. The rearrangement joins TRBV7-2 to TRBJ2-7; perhaps TRBD2 as D (5 bases). Sequenced: blood. The receptor was isolated from a woman in her late teens or twenties in good health. CDR3 amino acids: CASSLERSTERWAYEQYF. CDR3 nucleotide sequence: TGTGCCAGCAGCTTAGAAAGGAGCACGGAGCGGTGGGCCTACGAGCAGTACTTC.